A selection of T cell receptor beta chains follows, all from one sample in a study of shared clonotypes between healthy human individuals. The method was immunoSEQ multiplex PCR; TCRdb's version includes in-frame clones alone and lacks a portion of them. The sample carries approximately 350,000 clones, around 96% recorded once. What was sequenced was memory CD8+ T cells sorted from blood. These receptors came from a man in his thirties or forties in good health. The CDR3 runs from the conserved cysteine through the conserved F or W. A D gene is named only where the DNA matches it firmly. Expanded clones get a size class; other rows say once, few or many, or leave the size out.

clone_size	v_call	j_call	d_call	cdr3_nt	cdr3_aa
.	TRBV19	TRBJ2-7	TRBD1	TGTGCCAGTAGTATATATCAGGGGGCGAAAGAGCAGTACTTC	CASSIYQGAKEQYF
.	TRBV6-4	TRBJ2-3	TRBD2	TGTGCCAGCAGTATGAGGGAGGGTGTGGATACGCAGTATTTT	CASSMREGVDTQYF
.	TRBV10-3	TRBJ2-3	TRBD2	TGTGCCATCAGTGTTAGCGGGCTTTTCACAGATACGCAGTATTTT	CAISVSGLFTDTQYF
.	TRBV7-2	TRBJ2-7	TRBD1	TGTGCCAGCAGCTTAGCGCTTTTGGGACAGGGAGGCGACGAGCAGTACTTC	CASSLALLGQGGDEQYF
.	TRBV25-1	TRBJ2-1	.	TGTGCCAGCAGTGAATATACTAGGAGGTACAATGAGCAGTTCTTC	CASSEYTRRYNEQFF
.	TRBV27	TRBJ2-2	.	TGTGCCAGCACGGAGGCGGCTAGCCCGAACACCGGGGAGCTGTTTTTT	CASTEAASPNTGELFF
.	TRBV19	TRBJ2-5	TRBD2	TGTGCCAGTAGTCCCGGACTAGCGGCTCAAGAGACCCAGTACTTC	CASSPGLAAQETQYF
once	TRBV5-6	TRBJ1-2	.	TGTGCCAGCAGCTTGCTAACAAGGCCGCCCCTTAACTATGGCTACACCTTC	CASSLLTRPPLNYGYTF
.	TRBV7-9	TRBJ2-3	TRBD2	TGTGCCAGCAGCACTAGCGGCGGGAGGGGCACAGATACGCAGTATTTT	CASSTSGGRGTDTQYF
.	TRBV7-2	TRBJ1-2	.	TGTGCCAGCAGCTTAGGGTGGAATAACTATGGCTACACCTTC	CASSLGWNNYGYTF
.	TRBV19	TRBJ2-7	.	TGTGCCAGTACTTTTAGCGGCTACGAGCAGTACTTC	CASTFSGYEQYF